The T cell receptor beta chain described here comes from a study of PD-L1 blockade in urothelial cancer. Trimming at V came to 8 bases and at J to 0 bases, leaving 9 bases not matched to a gene. Germline V gene data show CDR1 as ENHRY and CDR2 as SYGVKD. The CDR3 has 16 amino acids. This clone was seen only a few times. This table comes from immunoSEQ multiplex PCR, and its TCRdb copy is limited to in-frame clones, with some not included. The sample records roughly 24,000 clones, less than 90% being singletons. The cohort comprised individuals with locally advanced or metastatic urothelial carcinoma. V is TRBV10-3 and J is TRBJ1-3; 8 nucleotides agree with TRBD1. Sequenced here: PBMCs, sampled around atezolizumab (anti-PD-L1) treatment. This TCR derives from a man aged 55 to 70 with urothelial cancer. The CDR3 DNA follows: TGTGCCATCGGAAGGGACAGGTCGCTCTCTGGAAACACCATATATTTT. This gives the protein CAIGRDRSLSGNTIYF.